A selection of T cell receptor beta chains follows, all from one sample in a study of cytomegalovirus exposure and HLA in healthy donors. Generated by immunoSEQ multiplex PCR, the TCRdb table keeps only in-frame clones and is missing some. Reported are tens of thousands of clones; the ten largest clones contain around 3.6%. The sequenced sample consisted of PBMCs. Receptor source: a man in his forties in good health and CMV-seronegative. Both conserved end residues are part of each CDR3. The D gene is left open where the match is weak.

TRBV10-3	TRBD2	TRBJ2-7	CAISEPQREAYEQYF	TGTGCCATCAGTGAGCCCCAGCGGGAGGCATACGAGCAGTACTTC
TRBV5-1	.	TRBJ2-2	CATSLEGANTGELFF	TGCGCCACCTCGTTGGAGGGGGCAAACACCGGGGAGCTGTTTTTT
TRBV4-1	.	TRBJ1-5	CASSQTGLRGRGSNQPQHF	TGCGCCAGCAGCCAAACGGGACTGAGGGGTCGGGGTAGCAATCAGCCCCAGCATTTT
TRBV7-9	.	TRBJ2-5	CASSLLGGETQYF	TGTGCCAGCAGCTTACTGGGGGGAGAGACCCAGTACTTC
TRBV29-1	TRBD1	TRBJ1-2	CSVDWDRDNYGYTF	TGCAGCGTTGACTGGGACAGGGACAACTATGGCTACACCTTC
TRBV18	TRBD1	TRBJ1-4	CASSPSGQPNEKLFF	TGTGCCAGCTCACCATCGGGACAGCCGAATGAAAAACTGTTTTTT
TRBV7-2	.	TRBJ1-6	CASSPVTGSNSPLHF	TGTGCCAGCAGCCCAGTTACAGGGAGTAATTCACCCCTCCACTTT
TRBV7-2	.	TRBJ2-1	CASSLEAALSNEQFF	TGTGCCAGCAGCTTAGAGGCGGCCCTTAGTAATGAGCAGTTCTTC
TRBV11-3	TRBD2	TRBJ2-1	CASSLGSGINEQFF	TGTGCCAGCAGCTTAGGGAGCGGGATCAATGAGCAGTTCTTC
TRBV19	.	TRBJ1-2	CASQAQTGHSLNYGYTF	TGTGCCAGCCAGGCCCAGACAGGACATTCCCTTAACTATGGCTACACCTTC
TRBV29-1	.	TRBJ2-7	CSVEIENYEQYF	TGCAGCGTTGAGATAGAGAATTACGAGCAGTACTTC
TRBV7-2	.	TRBJ2-5	CASSLVKGQETQYF	TGTGCCAGCAGCTTAGTAAAGGGGCAAGAGACCCAGTACTTC
TRBV28	.	TRBJ1-4	CASSYQATNEKLFF	TGTGCCAGCAGTTACCAGGCAACTAATGAAAAACTGTTTTTT
TRBV5-1	TRBD1	TRBJ2-7	CASSRTGGSYEQYF	TGCGCCAGCAGCAGGACAGGGGGGTCCTACGAGCAGTACTTC
TRBV27	TRBD2	TRBJ2-1	CASRLAGFSDNEQFF	TGTGCCAGCAGACTAGCGGGATTCTCCGACAATGAGCAGTTCTTC
TRBV9	TRBD2	TRBJ2-5	CASSARGGLAGQETQYF	TGTGCCAGCAGCGCCAGAGGAGGGCTAGCGGGCCAAGAGACCCAGTACTTC
TRBV5-1	TRBD1	TRBJ2-7	CASSLTGAEQYF	TGCGCCAGCAGCTTGACAGGGGCCGAGCAGTACTTC
TRBV6-1	.	TRBJ1-4	CASRSNSILFF	TGTGCCAGCAGGTCAAACAGTATACTGTTTTTT